Shown below are 23 T cell receptor beta chains from a single sample sequenced in a study of blood T cells in healthy people across ages (dated by TCRdb to 2014 to 2015). Library generation was performed with 5' RACE. For sequencing, an Illumina HiSeq 2500 was employed. A second PCR of roughly 7 to 11 cycles was run with a J-beta primer mix and a sample-barcoded 5' primer. The public reads were reprocessed in TCRdb via fastp at Q25 and MiXCR, keeping in-frame beta chains. For every CDR3 protein sequence, its rows merge into one entry that carries the most common genes and DNA. A total of fewer than 2,000,000 distinct CDR3 sequences appear in this sample, roughly 32% of them only once. 11% of the sample is in the top ten clones. Sequencing input: blood. These receptors originate from a woman between 25 and 40 years old in good health.

This clonotype has a handful of counts. The genes are TRBV6-1 and TRBJ1-4; TRBD1 matches at 7 bases. The CDR3 is 15 amino acids. V trimming: 5 bases; J trimming: 2 bases; junction bases outside the gene matches: 5. Germline loops: CDR1 MNHNS, CDR2 SASEGT. In DNA, the CDR3 is TGTGCCAGCAGTCCTCAGGGGGGGACTAATGAAAAACTGTTTTTT. The encoded protein is CASSPQGGTNEKLFF.

This clonotype was seen ten or more times. The chain uses TRBV7-9 and TRBJ2-3, with TRBD2 matching 10 bases. Germline loops: CDR1 SEHNR, CDR2 FQNEAQ (reference sequence). The V segment lost 2 bases and the J segment 0 bases; nucleotides outside the gene matches: 2. The CDR3 is made up of 16 amino acids. The CDR3 is CASSLLAGESTDTQYF. The DNA of the CDR3 is TGTGCCAGCAGCTTACTAGCGGGAGAGAGCACAGATACGCAGTATTTT.

In its sample, this clonotype was seen a few times. This chain joins TRBV13 and TRBJ2-5; weak D call: TRBD2 (7 bases). Germline lookup yields CDR1 PRHDT and CDR2 FYEKMQ (reference sequence). The CDR3 has 15 residues. Trimming removed 6 bases from V and 5 bases from J, with 19 bases in between. The CDR3 bases are TGTGCCAGCAGACCCTCGACGGGGGGCCGGGAGACCCAGTACTTC. This translates into CASRPSTGGRETQYF.

Details on this clonotype: A much bigger clone sits one base away, suggesting this may be a read error. This sequence joins TRBV12-3 or TRBV12-4 and TRBJ2-3; D tentatively reads TRBD1 or TRBD2 (5 bases each). The CDR3 is 14 amino acids. CDR3 coding DNA: TGTGCCAGCAGCCACGGATCCGGGGCAGATATGCAGTATTTT. Its translation: CASSHGSGADMQYF.

This clonotype appeared a few times. The V call is TRBV4-1, the J call TRBJ1-2; D uncertain. Germline CDR1 MGHRA, CDR2 YSYEKL. Trimming stripped 1 base from V and 4 bases from J, with 19 bases between. This CDR3 is 17 amino acids long. The CDR3 region is CASSQVGPPFLGYGYTF. DNA for the CDR3: TGCGCCAGCAGCCAAGTGGGCCCTCCTTTCTTAGGCTATGGCTACACCTTC.

This clonotype occurred once. V and J are TRBV13 and TRBJ1-1, with 9 bases fitting TRBD1. Germline values: CDR1 PRHDT, CDR2 FYEKMQ (reference sequence). V was pared by 5 bases and J by 3 bases, with 7 bases of the junction left unmatched. The CDR3 contains 15 residues. CDR3 in DNA: TGTGCCAGCAGCCCCCGGGACAGGGCTTACACTGAAGCTTTCTTT. It translates to CASSPRDRAYTEAFF.

As DNA, the CDR3 is TGTGCCAGCAGACCCGACAGGAAGGGAAATCAGCCCCAGCATTTT. Encoded protein: CASRPDRKGNQPQHF. The chain carries TRBV27 and TRBJ1-5; weak D call: TRBD1 (6 bases). Germline CDR1 and CDR2: MNHEY and SMNVEV (reference sequence). V shed 6 bases and J shed 4 bases, with 16 bases lying between them. CDR3 length: 15 amino acids.

The rearrangement joins TRBV18 to TRBJ1-5, with D unclear. The germline CDR1 and CDR2 sequences are KGHSH and LQKENI. The CDR3 totals 16 residues. Trimming took 2 bases from V and 3 from J, leaving 14 bases between them. CDR3: CASSPFGPGPNQPQHF. The DNA for the CDR3 is TGTGCCAGCTCACCATTCGGCCCCGGACCCAATCAGCCCCAGCATTTT.

V and J are TRBV10-3 and TRBJ2-5; 7 nucleotides agree with TRBD2. The germline V gene has CDR1 ENHRY and CDR2 SYGVKD. The V segment lost 2 bases and the J segment 5 bases; nucleotides outside the gene matches: 5. The CDR3 loop spans 14 amino acids. The chain's CDR3 is CAISEGLVDETQYF. The CDR3 DNA sequence: TGTGCCATCAGTGAGGGACTAGTTGACGAGACCCAGTACTTC.

This clonotype was found a few times. The rearrangement links TRBV20-1 to TRBJ2-1; 8 bases align to TRBD2. The trim removed 5 bases at V and 3 bases at J, leaving 3 bases unmatched. The germline V gene encodes CDR1 DFQATT and CDR2 SNEGSKA (reference sequence). The CDR3 is 13 residues long. CDR3 in DNA: TGCAGTGCTCGGACTAGCCACTACAATGAGCAGTTCTTC. Amino acid sequence: CSARTSHYNEQFF.

This chain connects TRBV12-3 or TRBV12-4 to TRBJ1-6, with unresolved D. The CDR3 loop spans 13 amino acids. V was pared by 6 bases and J by 6 bases, with 9 bases between. The CDR3 region is CASRGDINSPLHF. CDR3 in DNA: TGTGCCAGCAGAGGCGACATTAATTCACCCCTCCACTTT.

The chain carries TRBV28 and TRBJ1-4; D not certain. The CDR3 loop spans 15 amino acids. Deletions cut 5 bases from V and 10 bases from J, with 20 bases between. Germline values: CDR1 MDHEN, CDR2 SYDVKM. Written as DNA, the CDR3 is TGTGCCAGCAGTCCACCGGAACAAGGGATTGGAAAACTGTTTTTT. Its translation is CASSPPEQGIGKLFF.

To note about this clonotype: A much larger clone is a single base away; this may be a read error. V usage is TRBV12-3 or TRBV12-4 and J usage is TRBJ2-5; D possibly matches TRBD1 or TRBD2 (6 bases each). The CDR3 consists of 15 residues. V lost 6 bases and J lost 7, with 21 bases in between. The CDR3 region has the DNA TGTGCCAGCAGCTCCGACAGGAAAAAGGGAGGGACCCAGTACTTC. This encodes CASSSDRKKGGTQYF.

The rearrangement uses TRBV20-1 and TRBJ2-1; 9 bases map to TRBD2. The CDR3 is 17 residues long. V was clipped by 0 bases and J by 6 bases; unmatched bases: 12. Germline V lookup: CDR1 DFQATT, CDR2 SNEGSKA (reference sequence). The CDR3 sequence: CSARDRVAGARFNEQFF. In DNA form, the CDR3 reads TGCAGTGCTAGAGATCGGGTAGCGGGGGCTCGGTTCAATGAGCAGTTCTTC.

This clonotype was observed a handful of times. This chain links TRBV7-2 with TRBJ2-7; TRBD2 aligns across 7 bases. CDR1 and CDR2 (germline): SGHTA, FQGNSA. Trimming removed 4 bases from V and 2 bases from J; junction bases left unmatched: 8. This CDR3 comprises 15 residues. CDR3 region: CASSSTGTMAYEQYF. CDR3 nucleotide sequence: TGTGCCAGCAGCTCCACCGGGACTATGGCCTACGAGCAGTACTTC.

This clonotype was counted many times. This chain joins TRBV10-3 and TRBJ2-7, with a weak D call TRBD2 (6 bases). V lost 0 bases and J 2 bases, leaving 11 bases between the germline ends. The CDR3 contains 15 residues. Germline CDR1 ENHRY, CDR2 SYGVKD. The CDR3 sequence: CAISESGLPPYEQYF. Written as DNA, the CDR3 is TGTGCCATCAGTGAGTCCGGACTACCCCCCTACGAGCAGTACTTC.

Here the CDR3 reads CASSPTAGAGNNEQFF. The CDR3 bases are TGTGCCAGCAGCCCTACGGCGGGGGCGGGAAACAATGAGCAGTTCTTC. This chain connects TRBV3-1 to TRBJ2-1, with D tentatively TRBD2 (7 bases). Trimming removed 4 bases at V and 5 bases at J, with 18 bases between. Germline CDR1 and CDR2: LGHDT and YNNKEL (reference sequence). The CDR3 runs to 16 residues.

The J gene is TRBJ1-5, the V gene TRBV20-1; D is uncertain. V shed 4 bases and J shed 3 bases, with 7 bases lying between them. Germline assignment: CDR1 DFQATT and CDR2 SNEGSKA (reference sequence). The CDR3 consists of 12 residues. CDR3 protein: CSATDNNQPQHF. CDR3 nucleotide sequence: TGCAGTGCTACTGACAACAATCAGCCCCAGCATTTT.

The chain recombines TRBV6-1 with TRBJ1-2; 10 bases match TRBD1. Looked up from germline, CDR1 is MNHNS and CDR2 is SASEGT. The CDR3 consists of 14 residues. Unmatched junction bases numbered 13, after V lost 11 bases and J lost 7 bases. This CDR3 reads CASDRDRGFPGYTF. CDR3 bases: TGTGCCTCCGACCGGGACAGGGGTTTTCCTGGCTACACCTTC.

The genes are TRBV9 and TRBJ2-3; perhaps TRBD2 as D (6 bases). The CDR3 extends over 13 amino acids. From germline, CDR1 is SGDLS and CDR2 YYNGEE. V lost 5 bases and J 5 bases, leaving 12 bases between the germline ends. CDR3 bases: TGTGCCAGCAGGAATAGCGGAGGAGATACGCAGTATTTT. Amino acid sequence: CASRNSGGDTQYF.

The genes are TRBV2 and TRBJ2-1, with 14 positions matching TRBD2. Looked up from germline, CDR1 is SNHLY and CDR2 is FYNNEI. This CDR3 has 15 residues. The trim removed 6 bases at V and 4 bases at J, leaving 2 bases unmatched. CDR3 coding DNA: TGTGCCAGCAGGGGGACTAGCGGGGGTTACAATGAGCAGTTCTTC. Amino acid sequence: CASRGTSGGYNEQFF. The full variable domain, in which reference TRBV2 and TRBJ2-1 provide the parts outside the CDR3, is EPEVTQTPSHQVTQMGQEVILRCVPISNHLYFYWYRQILGQKVEFLVSFYNNEISEKSEIFDDQFSVERPDGSNFTLKIRSTKLEDSAMYFCASRGTSGGYNEQFFGPGTRLTVL.

Points on this clonotype: This may come from a read error, since a much larger clone is one base off. The chain uses TRBV7-2 and TRBJ2-1; D might be TRBD2 (5 bases). Germline V gene lookup returns CDR1 SGHTA and CDR2 FQGNSA. Trimming took off 5 bases at V and 12 bases at J, with 29 bases between the two ends. CDR3 length equals 17 residues. The CDR3, as DNA: TGTGCCAGCAGCCCACGAAAAAGTACTAGACCACCTCATGGGCAGTTCTTC. This gives the protein CASSPRKSTRPPHGQFF. Variable domain in full (rest from reference TRBV7-2 and TRBJ2-1): GAGVSQSPSNKVTEKGKDVELRCDPISGHTALYWYRQSLGQGLEFLIYFQGNSAPDKSGLPSDRFSAERTGGSVSTLTIQRTQQEDSAVYLCASSPRKSTRPPHGQFFGPGTRLTVL.

This clonotype has ten or more counts. The chain combines TRBV20-1 with TRBJ2-1; D is ambiguous. The CDR3 covers 13 residues. The germline V and J ends were trimmed by 0 bases and 10 bases, with 13 bases remaining between them. CDR1 and CDR2 from the germline V gene are DFQATT and SNEGSKA (reference sequence). The CDR3 loop reads CSARDPAQLEQFF. The CDR3 coding sequence is TGCAGTGCTAGAGATCCCGCCCAATTGGAGCAGTTCTTC.